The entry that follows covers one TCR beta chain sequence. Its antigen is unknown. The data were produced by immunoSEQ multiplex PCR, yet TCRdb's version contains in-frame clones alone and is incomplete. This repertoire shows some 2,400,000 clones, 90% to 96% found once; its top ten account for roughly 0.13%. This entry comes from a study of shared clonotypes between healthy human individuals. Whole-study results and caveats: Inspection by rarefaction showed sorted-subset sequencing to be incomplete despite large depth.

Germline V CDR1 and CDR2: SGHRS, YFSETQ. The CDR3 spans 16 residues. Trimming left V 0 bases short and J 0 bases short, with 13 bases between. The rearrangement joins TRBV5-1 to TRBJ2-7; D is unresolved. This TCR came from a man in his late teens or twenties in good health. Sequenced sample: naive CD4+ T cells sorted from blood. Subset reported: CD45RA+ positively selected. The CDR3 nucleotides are TGCGCCAGCAGCTTGGAATATGGTCGGGTCTCCTACGAGCAGTACTTC. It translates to CASSLEYGRVSYEQYF. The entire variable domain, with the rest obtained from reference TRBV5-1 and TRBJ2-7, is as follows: KAGVTQTPRYLIKTRGQQVTLSCSPISGHRSVSWYQQTPGQGLQFLFEYFSETQRNKGNFPGRFSGRQFSNSRSEMNVSTLELGDSALYLCASSLEYGRVSYEQYFGPGTRLTVT.